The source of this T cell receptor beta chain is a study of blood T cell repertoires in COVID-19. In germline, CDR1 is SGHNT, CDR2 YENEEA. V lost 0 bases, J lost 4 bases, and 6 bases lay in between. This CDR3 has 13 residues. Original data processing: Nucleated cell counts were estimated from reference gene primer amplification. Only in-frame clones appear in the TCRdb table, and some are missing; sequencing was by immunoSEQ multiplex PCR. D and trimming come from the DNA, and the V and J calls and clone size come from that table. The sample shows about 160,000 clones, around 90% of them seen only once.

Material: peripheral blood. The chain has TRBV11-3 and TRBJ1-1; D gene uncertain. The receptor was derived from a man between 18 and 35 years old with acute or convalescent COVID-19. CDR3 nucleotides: TGTGCCAGCAGCTTAGATCCGAGCACTGAAGCTTTCTTT. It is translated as CASSLDPSTEAFF.